The clone carrying this T cell receptor (beta chain) has a handful of counts. The antigen remains undetermined. This record comes from a study of CD8 T cells in ankylosing spondylitis. Study conclusions and caveats: In reactive arthritis synovial fluid and blood, some motif variants had been reported before.

The ends were cut back, 4 bases at V and 0 bases at J, with 8 bases in the middle. The CDR3 totals 13 residues. Germline CDR1 reads SGHRS; CDR2 reads YFSETQ. Quantitative 5'-RACE with molecular barcodes was used to make the TCR beta libraries. TCRdb itself ran the 5' RACE reads through MiXCR, one entry per CDR3 protein. The table records approximately 350,000 distinct CDR3 sequences, roughly 14% of them present only once. Sequenced input: blood, either unsorted or a sorted T cell fraction (not recorded which). The clonotype comes from a male donor with ankylosing spondylitis or in good health (not recorded which). The chain links TRBV5-1 to TRBJ2-7; D unclear. The CDR3 reads CASSPLSSYEQYF. CDR3 nucleotide sequence: TGCGCCAGCAGCCCCCTTAGCTCCTACGAGCAGTACTTC.